This TCR beta chain was captured by sequencing in a study of long-term antiretroviral therapy in people with HIV. Concerning this clone itself: What it binds is not known.

Points from the study as a whole: Those clones which expanded before ART made up the dominant part of the repertoire at all time points.

immunoSEQ v3.0 was run at survey level. Clones were read by immunoSEQ multiplex PCR, and TCRdb kept only the in-frame ones, dropping some. Seen here are under 15,000 clones, roughly 86% observed once, and the top ten hold 11%. This specimen was unsorted PBMCs, taken 6.2 years after starting antiretroviral therapy. The source is a middle-aged man with HIV.

The CDR3 DNA sequence: TGTGCCAGCAGCCTGGGGTGGGGTAGGGCAGGACTAGCGGAGCAGTACTTC. Translation gives CASSLGWGRAGLAEQYF. The chain links TRBV27 to TRBJ2-7, with 9 bases that match TRBD2. Germline lookup yields CDR1 MNHEY and CDR2 SMNVEV (reference sequence). J lost 7 bases, V lost 6 bases, and 19 bases had no gene match. The CDR3 covers 17 residues.